A selection of T cell receptor beta chains follows, all from one sample in a study of blood T cell repertoires in COVID-19. Using immunoSEQ multiplex PCR, the repertoire was profiled, and TCRdb retains in-frame clones only, with some absent. The table has more than 200,000 clones, 87% seen once; the top ten hold about 6%. The material sequenced was PBMCs or T cells enriched from blood (not recorded which). These receptors were collected from a woman aged 25 to 39 with acute COVID-19. CDR3s include the opening cysteine and the closing phenylalanine or tryptophan. D genes are given only for firm matches. Rows give clone size only sometimes, using once, few, many, or a class for an expanded clone.

CDR3 protein,CDR3 DNA,J gene,clone size,V gene,D gene
CASSALDGGQPQHF,TGTGCCAGCAGCGCCCTCGACGGGGGTCAGCCCCAGCATTTT,TRBJ1-5,many,TRBV9,-
CASSRSPGTQEETQYF,TGTGCCAGCAGCCGATCGCCCGGGACACAAGAAGAGACCCAGTACTTC,TRBJ2-5,-,TRBV5-5,-
CASSEVVRGAQHGELFF,TGTGCCAGCAGTGAAGTGGTTCGGGGGGCCCAACACGGGGAGCTGTTTTTT,TRBJ2-2,-,TRBV2,-
CASRRDLQETQYF,TGTGCCAGTCGGCGGGATTTACAAGAGACCCAGTACTTC,TRBJ2-5,once,TRBV19,-
CASSSPSGRAGYEQYF,TGTGCCAGCAGCTCCCCTAGCGGGAGGGCCGGTTACGAGCAGTACTTC,TRBJ2-7,-,TRBV6-2/TRBV6-3,TRBD2
CASSQSGQGIWGNQPQHF,TGTGCCAGCAGCCAATCTGGACAGGGGATATGGGGCAATCAGCCCCAGCATTTT,TRBJ1-5,-,TRBV16,TRBD1
CASGRTGGSYEQYF,TGTGCCAGCGGACGGACAGGGGGCTCCTACGAGCAGTACTTC,TRBJ2-7,once,TRBV2,TRBD1
CASSQGDRGLYEQYF,TGTGCCAGCAGTCAGGGGGACAGGGGGCTGTACGAGCAGTACTTC,TRBJ2-7,-,TRBV28,TRBD1
CASSLWPGQSNTGELFF,TGCGCCAGCAGCTTGTGGCCGGGACAATCGAACACCGGGGAGCTGTTTTTT,TRBJ2-2,-,TRBV5-1,-
CASTGGSSYEQYF,TGTGCCAGCACGGGGGGCAGCTCCTACGAGCAGTACTTC,TRBJ2-7,-,TRBV28,-
CAISESTGEETQYF,TGTGCCATCAGTGAGAGTACAGGGGAGGAGACCCAGTACTTC,TRBJ2-5,once,TRBV10-3,TRBD1
CASSMPALAGGFTGELFF,TGTGCCAGTAGTATGCCCGCTCTAGCGGGAGGATTCACCGGGGAGCTGTTTTTT,TRBJ2-2,-,TRBV19,TRBD2
CASSQVLANSYEQYF,TGCGCCAGCAGCCAAGTTCTAGCGAACTCCTACGAGCAGTACTTC,TRBJ2-7,few,TRBV4-3,-
CASRLSSGGNTEAFF,TGTGCCAGCAGACTATCCTCAGGGGGTAACACTGAAGCTTTCTTT,TRBJ1-1,-,TRBV6-5,TRBD1
CASSPSRGQVSDYTF,TGTGCCAGTAGCCCTTCCCGGGGACAGGTTTCCGACTACACCTTC,TRBJ1-2,-,TRBV19,TRBD1
CASSSEGTTYEQYF,TGTGCCAGCAGTTCGGAGGGGACCACCTACGAGCAGTACTTC,TRBJ2-7,-,TRBV6-2/TRBV6-3,-
CASSLTSSGANVLTF,TGCGCCAGCAGCTTGACCAGCTCTGGGGCCAACGTCCTGACTTTC,TRBJ2-6,-,TRBV5-1,-
CAISTTLLSGNTIYF,TGTGCCATCAGCACGACTCTTCTCTCTGGAAACACCATATATTTT,TRBJ1-3,-,TRBV10-3,-
CASSGQDTEAFF,TGTGCCAGCAGTGGACAGGACACTGAAGCTTTCTTT,TRBJ1-1,-,TRBV28,TRBD1
CASSVDRGGNTIYF,TGTGCCAGCAGTGTCGACAGGGGTGGAAACACCATATATTTT,TRBJ1-3,-,TRBV2,TRBD1
CASSVVQGASEAFF,TGTGCCAGCAGCGTAGTACAGGGGGCATCTGAAGCTTTCTTT,TRBJ1-1,-,TRBV9,TRBD1
CASTSGHEQYF,TGTGCCAGTACTAGCGGCCACGAGCAGTACTTC,TRBJ2-7,-,TRBV27,TRBD2
CATGEELLMKNTIYF,TGTGCCACCGGGGAGGAGCTCCTGATGAAAAACACCATATATTTT,TRBJ1-3,-,TRBV2,-
CAISVLGQGAGELFF,TGTGCCATCAGTGTCTTGGGGCAGGGGGCCGGGGAGCTGTTTTTT,TRBJ2-2,few,TRBV10-3,TRBD1
CASSSLANVLTF,TGTGCCAGCAGCTCCCTGGCCAACGTCCTGACTTTC,TRBJ2-6,-,TRBV7-9,-
CASSPPLAGGQSGELFF,TGTGCCAGCTCACCACCGCTAGCGGGAGGGCAGAGCGGGGAGCTGTTTTTT,TRBJ2-2,-,TRBV18,TRBD2
CSAGGAGTKQYF,TGCAGCGCTGGGGGGGCAGGGACGAAGCAGTACTTC,TRBJ2-7,-,TRBV29-1,-